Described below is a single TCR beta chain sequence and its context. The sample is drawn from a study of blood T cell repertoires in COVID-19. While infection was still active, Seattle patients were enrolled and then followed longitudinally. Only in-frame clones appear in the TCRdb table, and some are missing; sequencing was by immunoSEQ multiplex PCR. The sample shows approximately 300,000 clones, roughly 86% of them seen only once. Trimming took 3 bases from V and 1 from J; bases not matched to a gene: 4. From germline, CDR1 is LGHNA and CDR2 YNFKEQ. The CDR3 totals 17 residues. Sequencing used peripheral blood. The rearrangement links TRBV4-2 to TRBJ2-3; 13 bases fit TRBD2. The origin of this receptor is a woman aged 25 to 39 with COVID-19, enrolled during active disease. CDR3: CASSQRTSGGGTDTQYF. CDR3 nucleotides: TGTGCCAGCAGCCAGCGGACTAGCGGGGGTGGCACAGATACGCAGTATTTT.